The 29 T cell receptor beta chains given below trace back to one sample, sequenced in a study of blood T cell repertoires in COVID-19. TCRdb's table, derived via immunoSEQ multiplex PCR, lists solely in-frame clones and lacks some. Of approximately 190,000 clones listed, roughly 80% are singletons. Sequenced: peripheral blood. The receptor set was obtained from a man younger than 40 with active or convalescent COVID-19.

This chain links TRBV5-6 with TRBJ2-1, with a tentative D call TRBD2 (5 bases). Germline-derived CDR1 and CDR2 are SGHDT and YYEEEE. V gave up 3 bases and J gave up 7 bases, with 14 bases separating them. This CDR3 region has 14 residues. Here the CDR3 DNA reads TGTGCCAGCAGCTCGACTATTTCAGTAAATGAGCAGTTCTTC. Its translation is CASSSTISVNEQFF.

The chain employs TRBV4-1 and TRBJ2-7, with 7 nucleotides matching TRBD1. The CDR3 is made up of 15 amino acids. Germline CDR1 MGHRA, CDR2 YSYEKL. Losses at the gene ends were 5 bases for V and 2 bases for J; bases not matched to a gene: 9. CDR3 region: CASSDLKDRPYEQYF. The CDR3 DNA reads TGCGCCAGCAGCGATCTAAAGGACAGGCCCTACGAGCAGTACTTC.

The chain links TRBV2 to TRBJ1-2, with 9 bases that match TRBD1. The trim removed 6 bases at V and 4 bases at J, leaving 6 bases unmatched. The CDR3 is made up of 14 amino acids. In germline, CDR1 is SNHLY, CDR2 FYNNEI. The CDR3 loop is CASSGTGNVYGYTF. The CDR3 coding sequence is TGTGCCAGCAGCGGGACAGGGAACGTCTATGGCTACACCTTC.

CDR3 residues: CASTNRANTEAFF. CDR3 DNA: TGTGCCAGTACTAACAGGGCGAACACTGAAGCTTTCTTT. The chain carries TRBV19 and TRBJ1-1; tentatively, D is TRBD1 (6 bases). V shed 7 bases and J shed 1 base, with 10 bases lying between them. CDR1 and CDR2 (germline): LNHDA, SQIVND (reference sequence). The CDR3 sequence is 13 residues long.

The chain has TRBV30 and TRBJ2-7; D unresolved. The CDR3 is made up of 11 amino acids. Trimming pared 8 bases from V and 0 bases from J, leaving 8 bases between. Germline V gene sequence: CDR1 GTSNPN, CDR2 SVGIG (reference sequence). In DNA, the CDR3 is TGTGCCAGCACCGTCTCCTACGAGCAGTACTTC. This sequence encodes CASTVSYEQYF.

The chain combines TRBV10-1 with TRBJ2-3, with D perhaps matching TRBD2 (6 bases). CDR1 is WNHNN and CDR2 is SYGVQD in the germline V gene (reference sequence). The CDR3 totals 16 residues. V dropped 4 bases and J dropped 1 base, with 15 bases sitting between them. CDR3 sequence reads: CASSGSERARTDTQYF. The CDR3 DNA reads as TGCGCCAGCAGTGGGTCGGAGCGGGCGCGCACAGATACGCAGTATTTT.

Of note for this clone: Different DNA sequences within this sample yield the same CDR3. J is TRBJ1-5 and V is TRBV12-3 or TRBV12-4; D not resolved. The CDR3 is 13 amino acids. V lost 2 bases to trimming and J lost 4 bases, with 6 bases between them. CDR3 nucleotide sequence: TGTGCCAGCAGTTTAAGCCGAAATCAGCCCCAGCATTTT. Translation: CASSLSRNQPQHF.

The chain joins TRBV2 to TRBJ1-2, with D possibly matching TRBD1 (6 bases). There are 14 residues in the CDR3. In germline, CDR1 is SNHLY, CDR2 FYNNEI. Trimming took off 5 bases at V and 7 bases at J, with 17 bases between the two ends. CDR3 nucleotide sequence: TGTGCCAGCAGTCCTTTGGGGGGGGCAGGTGGCTACACCTTC. Translated, it gives CASSPLGGAGGYTF.

This rearrangement joins TRBV11-3 to TRBJ2-2, with 10 bases that match TRBD2. Germline V lookup: CDR1 SGHNT, CDR2 YENEEA. V dropped 4 bases and J dropped 3; count of bases not matched to a gene: 2. There are 15 residues in the CDR3. The CDR3 DNA reads as TGTGCCAGCAGCTCTAGCGGGGGATACACCGGGGAGCTGTTTTTT. This gives the protein CASSSSGGYTGELFF.

The chain employs TRBV18 and TRBJ2-4, with TRBD1 matching 7 bases. The junction had 0 bases not matched to a gene; V was cut back by 2 bases and J by 8 bases. CDR1 KGHSH and CDR2 LQKENI come from the germline V gene. There are 12 residues in the CDR3. For the CDR3, the DNA is TGTGCCAGCTCACCAGGACAGGACATTCAGTACTTC. Translating it yields CASSPGQDIQYF.

V usage is TRBV14 and J usage is TRBJ2-2; the match to TRBD2 covers 7 bases. The germline V gene has CDR1 SGHDN and CDR2 FVKESK. Trimming removed 5 bases from V and 2 bases from J; junction bases left unmatched: 2. CDR3 length: 14 residues. The CDR3 DNA reads as TGTGCCAGCAGCTGGGGACTAAACACCGGGGAGCTGTTTTTT. Its translation: CASSWGLNTGELFF.

The chain employs TRBV21-1 and TRBJ1-6; TRBD1 was called by the table and not checked on the DNA. TRBV21-1 is a pseudogene. CDR3 length: 15 amino acids. The CDR3 spells CASSKRGQVNSPLHF. The CDR3 region has the DNA TGTGCCAGCAGCAAACGTGGACAGGTCAATTCACCCCTCCACTTT.

V is TRBV7-8 and J is TRBJ1-2; D is unclear. Trimming stripped 5 bases from V and 4 bases from J, with 14 bases between. Germline CDR1 SGHVS, CDR2 FQNEAQ. This CDR3 has 14 residues. The CDR3 region is CASSQPDKTYGYTF. The CDR3 DNA reads TGTGCCAGCAGCCAACCCGACAAGACCTATGGCTACACCTTC. Variable domain in full (rest from reference TRBV7-8 and TRBJ1-2): GAGVSQSPRYKVAKRGQDVALRCDPISGHVSLFWYQQALGQGPEFLTYFQNEAQLDKSGLPSDRFFAERPEGSVSTLKIQRTQQEDSAVYLCASSQPDKTYGYTFGSGTRLTVV.

This chain connects TRBV19 to TRBJ1-2; 7 bases fit TRBD1. V gave up 7 bases and J gave up 4 bases; unmatched junction bases: 9. Germline V gene lookup returns CDR1 LNHDA and CDR2 SQIVND (reference sequence). CDR3 length: 14 amino acids. CDR3 nucleotide sequence: TGTGCCAGTACAGATAGGGGGCTTGGCTATGGCTACACCTTC. Protein: CASTDRGLGYGYTF.

V gene TRBV9 combines with J gene TRBJ1-3, with D maybe TRBD1 (5 bases). Germline V gene data show CDR1 as SGDLS and CDR2 as YYNGEE. CDR3 length equals 15 residues. V lost 0 bases, J lost 3 bases, and 10 bases lay in between. CDR3 amino acids: CASSVVGGGGNTIYF. The CDR3 bases are TGTGCCAGCAGCGTAGTCGGGGGAGGTGGAAACACCATATATTTT.

This chain joins TRBV21-1 and TRBJ2-6; the tabulated D call, TRBD1, remains unverified against the DNA. TRBV21-1 is termed a pseudogene. The CDR3 covers 17 residues. The CDR3 DNA reads TGTGCCAGCAGCAAAATCGACAGGACCTCTGGGGCCAACGTCCTGACTTTC. Translating it yields CASSKIDRTSGANVLTF.

The chain has TRBV14 and TRBJ1-6, with no clear D. The CDR3 contains 11 residues. Trimming took 3 bases from V and 9 from J, leaving 3 bases between them. CDR1 and CDR2 from the germline V gene are SGHDN and FVKESK. CDR3 residues: CASSHSSPLHF. The CDR3 region has the DNA TGTGCCAGCAGCCACAGTTCACCCCTCCACTTT.

V and J are TRBV7-9 and TRBJ2-5; TRBD1 might be the D (5 bases). This CDR3 comprises 18 residues. CDR1 and CDR2 (germline): SEHNR, FQNEAQ (reference sequence). V was shortened by 5 bases and J by 5 bases, with 27 bases between the two germline ends. The CDR3 coding sequence is TGTGCCAGCAGCCCGGCCCGCTCCGCGGCAGGGAACACGGAGACCCAGTACTTC. This translates into CASSPARSAAGNTETQYF.

The CDR3 is CATSREESSGRDEQFF. DNA of the CDR3: TGTGCCACCAGCAGAGAGGAGTCTAGCGGGAGGGATGAGCAGTTCTTC. The chain combines TRBV15 with TRBJ2-1; 12 bases fit TRBD2. CDR3 length: 16 residues. Germline values: CDR1 LNHNV, CDR2 YYDKDF (reference sequence). V was clipped by 0 bases and J by 8 bases; unmatched bases: 5.

The V gene is TRBV27, the J gene TRBJ2-7; possible D gene TRBD2, 5 bases. CDR1 MNHEY and CDR2 SMNVEV come from the germline V gene (reference sequence). Trimming stripped 10 bases from V and 1 base from J, with 14 bases between. The CDR3 has 13 residues. This chain's CDR3 is CATESEGSYEQYF. The CDR3 bases are TGTGCCACCGAGTCCGAGGGTTCCTACGAGCAGTACTTC.

This chain joins TRBV7-2 and TRBJ2-7, with 10 nucleotides matching TRBD1. With V trimmed by 5 bases and J by 3 bases, 7 bases remained unmatched. Germline-derived CDR1 and CDR2 are SGHTA and FQGNSA. There are 15 residues in the CDR3. CDR3 amino acids: CASSTLWTGGYEQYF. For the CDR3, the DNA is TGTGCCAGCAGCACCCTTTGGACAGGGGGCTACGAGCAGTACTTC.

The rearrangement links TRBV20-1 to TRBJ2-3, with TRBD1 identical over 11 bases. Trimming removed 3 bases from V and 4 bases from J; junction bases left unmatched: 3. Germline V gene sequence: CDR1 DFQATT, CDR2 SNEGSKA (reference sequence). This CDR3 has 14 residues. The CDR3 sequence is CSASGQGAADTQYF. The CDR3 bases are TGCAGTGCTAGTGGACAGGGGGCCGCAGATACGCAGTATTTT.

The chain combines TRBV10-2 with TRBJ1-2, with TRBD1 as a possible D gene (6 bases). The CDR3 has 14 residues. CDR1 WSHSY and CDR2 SAAADI come from the germline V gene. The V end was cut by 3 bases, the J end by 6 bases, with 14 bases between. The CDR3 spells CASSDRGGIHGYTF. The CDR3 DNA reads as TGCGCCAGCAGTGACAGGGGTGGGATCCATGGCTACACCTTC.

The rearrangement uses TRBV19 and TRBJ1-2; 9 bases line up with TRBD1. The CDR3 has 15 residues. Germline V gene sequence: CDR1 LNHDA, CDR2 SQIVND (reference sequence). Unmatched junction bases numbered 7, after V lost 4 bases and J lost 4 bases. In DNA, the CDR3 is TGTGCCAGTAGTACAGGGACAGGGAGCGCCTATGGCTACACCTTC. It translates to CASSTGTGSAYGYTF.

The genes are TRBV11-2 and TRBJ2-5, with D perhaps matching TRBD2 (6 bases). The CDR3 extends over 13 amino acids. With 5 bases removed from V and 5 bases from J, the gap between germline ends came to 12 bases. Germline CDR1 SGHAT, CDR2 FQNNGV. Written as DNA, the CDR3 is TGTGCCAGCAGCGGAGCGGGTTGGGAGACCCAGTACTTC. Amino acids: CASSGAGWETQYF. The variable domain in full, with the rest retrieved from reference TRBV11-2 and TRBJ2-5, is EAGVAQSPRYKIIEKRQSVAFWCNPISGHATLYWYQQILGQGPKLLIQFQNNGVVDDSQLPKDRFSAERLKGVDSTLKIQPAKLEDSAVYLCASSGAGWETQYFGPGTRLLVL.

The sample holds one count of this clone. This chain joins TRBV4-1 and TRBJ2-7; D remains unclear. This CDR3 is built from 15 residues. The germline V gene has CDR1 MGHRA and CDR2 YSYEKL. V shed 0 bases and J shed 0 bases, with 9 bases lying between them. The CDR3, as DNA: TGCGCCAGCAGCCAAGATTGGCATTCCTCCTACGAGCAGTACGTC. Translation: CASSQDWHSSYEQYV.

V gene TRBV4-3 combines with J gene TRBJ2-1; 7 bases align to TRBD2. CDR3 length: 14 amino acids. The ends lost 0 bases at V and 14 bases at J; junction bases unmatched: 10. The germline CDR1 and CDR2 sequences are LGHNA and YSLEER. The CDR3 spells CASSQDRGGSEEFF. The CDR3 DNA follows: TGCGCCAGCAGCCAAGATCGGGGCGGGAGCGAGGAGTTCTTC.

This chain joins TRBV11-3 and TRBJ1-2; TRBD1 matches 9 bases. This CDR3 is 14 amino acids long. V shed 5 bases, J shed 8 bases, and the junction held 9 bases outside the gene matches. The germline gives CDR1 SGHNT, CDR2 YENEEA. The CDR3 reads CASSQIPQGAGYTF. CDR3 nucleotides: TGTGCCAGCAGCCAAATCCCACAGGGGGCGGGCTACACCTTC.

The chain carries TRBV9 and TRBJ1-2, with 8 bases that match TRBD1. The J segment lost 4 bases and the V segment lost 3 bases, leaving 5 bases of the junction unmatched. The germline gives CDR1 SGDLS, CDR2 YYNGEE. The CDR3 contains 14 residues. DNA for the CDR3: TGTGCCAGCAGCGCGACAGGGGACGGCTATGGCTACACCTTC. It yields the protein CASSATGDGYGYTF.